The clone carrying this T cell receptor beta chain was seen only a few times. Its specificity is unknown. TCRdb used MiXCR to reprocess the RACE reads, holding one entry per CDR3 protein. The repertoire holds 250,000 or so distinct CDR3 sequences, with roughly 8.9% as singletons. CDR3 length: 17 residues. V lost 4 bases and J lost 5; bases outside the gene matches: 16. CDR1 and CDR2 from the germline V gene are SQVTM and ANQGSEA. Indicated time point: pre-sensitization, week 0. Treatment of the sample: therapeutic diphenylcyclopropenone sensitization with weekly scalp DPC. The sample belongs to a study of human T cells and chemical hapten exposure. About the research overall: Patch testing was performed with 0.01% DPC on the upper back, with reading at 6 days. Per-sample TCR yield variability stemmed mainly from small pooled library volume differences. Regarding the study as a whole: Once DPC sensitization occurred, TCRs above 1 in 1000 frequency showed no change.

The rearrangement uses TRBV29-1 and TRBJ2-5, with 10 bases that match TRBD1. The TCR was taken from a woman in her thirties or forties with alopecia areata. Some clones in this sample may be carry-over from other donors' samples. The sequencing used whole blood, collected in connection with sensitization to the hapten diphenylcyclopropenone (DPC). In DNA form, the CDR3 reads TGCAGCGTTGCCACAAACCAAGGGACAGGGGAGTTGGAGACCCAGTACTTC. Its translation: CSVATNQGTGELETQYF.